A selection of T cell receptor beta chains follows, all from one sample in a study of blood T cell repertoires in COVID-19. Generated by immunoSEQ multiplex PCR, the TCRdb table keeps only in-frame clones and is missing some. The table has about 430,000 clones, about 88% seen once. The specimen was PBMCs or T cells enriched from blood (not recorded which). Receptors originate from a woman in her late teens or twenties who had been exposed to COVID-19. CDR3s include the opening cysteine and the closing phenylalanine or tryptophan. Each record gives: D gene, clone size, V gene, J gene, CDR3 DNA, CDR3 protein. D genes are given only for firm matches. Where a row states a size, it is once, few, many or the class of an expanded clone; other rows omit it.

.	.	TRBV7-6	TRBJ1-2	TGTGCCAGCAGCTTAGCGCAGGGGTACTATGGCTACACCTTC	CASSLAQGYYGYTF
.	.	TRBV6-6	TRBJ1-6	TGTGCCAGCAGCCCCGGGGAGGGCGTATATAATTCACCCCTCCACTTT	CASSPGEGVYNSPLHF
TRBD2	.	TRBV7-9	TRBJ2-7	TGTGCCGGAACTAGCGGATCCTACGAGCAGTACTTC	CAGTSGSYEQYF
TRBD1	.	TRBV7-9	TRBJ1-2	TGTGCCAGCACAAGTCCTATCCAGGGGGCGGTCTATGGCTACACCTTC	CASTSPIQGAVYGYTF
.	.	TRBV3-1/TRBV3-2	TRBJ1-1	TGTGCCAGCAGCCAGCAGGCAAACACTGAAGCTTTCTTT	CASSQQANTEAFF
TRBD1	.	TRBV14	TRBJ2-1	TGTGCCAGCAGCCAAGGAGCGGCAGGGGGCGCGGATGAGCAGTTCTTC	CASSQGAAGGADEQFF
.	.	TRBV5-6	TRBJ1-1	TGTGCCAGCAGCTTGGGGCAGTCGAACACTGAAGCTTTCTTT	CASSLGQSNTEAFF
TRBD1	.	TRBV18	TRBJ1-2	TGTGCCAGCTCACCAATCCGGGACAGGGCCGACTATGGCTACACCTTC	CASSPIRDRADYGYTF
TRBD2	.	TRBV4-2	TRBJ2-2	TGTGCCAGCAGCCAAGTGGCCGGGACTAGCGTTTTCCCCGGGGAGCTGTTTTTT	CASSQVAGTSVFPGELFF
TRBD1	.	TRBV15	TRBJ1-4	TGTGCCACCAGCAGGGACAGGGGGGCAACTAATGAAAAACTGTTTTTT	CATSRDRGATNEKLFF
TRBD2	once	TRBV4-3	TRBJ2-3	TGCGCCAGCAGCGCCCCAGCTGGTACTAGCGGGAGACTTAGCACAGATACGCAGTATTTT	CASSAPAGTSGRLSTDTQYF
TRBD1	.	TRBV7-9	TRBJ2-1	TGTGCCAGCAGCTTAGGCCCCGAAGACAGGGGGCGGATCAATGAGCAGTTCTTC	CASSLGPEDRGRINEQFF
TRBD1	.	TRBV4-3	TRBJ2-2	TGCGCCAGCAGCCAAACAGGGGGCGGCACCGGGGAGCTGTTTTTT	CASSQTGGGTGELFF
.	.	TRBV20-1	TRBJ1-2	TGCAGTGCTAGTTCAGGCTATGGCTACACCTTC	CSASSGYGYTF
.	once	TRBV27	TRBJ1-5	TGTGCCAGCAGTTCCCTGGGAGGATTGGGTCAGCCCCAGCATTTT	CASSSLGGLGQPQHF
.	few	TRBV2	TRBJ2-7	TGTGCCAGCAGTGGACTAGCCTACGAGCAGTACTTC	CASSGLAYEQYF
TRBD2	.	TRBV19	TRBJ2-2	TGTGCCAGTACGGGACTAGCGGGAGTCGGCGGGGAGCTGTTTTTT	CASTGLAGVGGELFF
.	.	TRBV28	TRBJ2-5	TGTCCCCCTAGCGCCGGGGCCCAGTACTTC	CPPSAGAQYF
.	.	TRBV7-2	TRBJ2-1	TGTGCCAGCAGCTTAAACAGGGACTACAATGAGCAGTTCTTC	CASSLNRDYNEQFF
TRBD1	once	TRBV4-3	TRBJ1-1	TGCGCCAGCAGCCAAGCACAGGGGTTCACTGAAGCTTTCTTT	CASSQAQGFTEAFF
.	few	TRBV7-9	TRBJ1-6	TGTGCCAGCAGCGGGACAAATAATTCACCCCTCCACTTT	CASSGTNNSPLHF
.	.	TRBV7-7	TRBJ2-5	TGTGCTAGCAGCTTGCTACTAGCTTCCGGAGAGACCCAGTACTTC	CASSLLLASGETQYF
TRBD2	.	TRBV10-1	TRBJ2-3	TGCGCCAGCAGTGACGGGAGGGCCACAGATACGCAGTATTTT	CASSDGRATDTQYF
TRBD1	.	TRBV7-9	TRBJ2-7	TGTGCCAGCAGCATGAGACAGGGGGCTTTGCGCGAGCAGTACTTC	CASSMRQGALREQYF
TRBD1	.	TRBV11-1	TRBJ2-7	TGTGCCAGCAGCTTTCGGGACAGGGGATCCTACGAGCAGTACTTC	CASSFRDRGSYEQYF
.	few	TRBV18	TRBJ1-3	TGTGCCAGCTCACCGCAGGGATTGAGCTCTGGAAACACCATATATTTT	CASSPQGLSSGNTIYF
TRBD1	.	TRBV7-8	TRBJ1-4	TGTGCCAGCAGCAGACAGGGGAACCCAACTAATGAAAAACTGTTTTTT	CASSRQGNPTNEKLFF
.	.	TRBV2	TRBJ2-7	TGTGCCAGCAGTGAATCGGGGTTCGACGAGCAGTACTTC	CASSESGFDEQYF
TRBD2	.	TRBV4-3	TRBJ2-1	TGCGCCAGCAGCCAAGAGGGGCGGGGGGGCCTAGGTGAGCAGTTCTTC	CASSQEGRGGLGEQFF
TRBD2	.	TRBV13	TRBJ2-2	TGTGCCAGCAGCTCCGAGACTAGCGGGCACGGGGAGCTGTTTTTT	CASSSETSGHGELFF
TRBD1	.	TRBV5-8	TRBJ1-3	TGTGCCAGCAGCTGGGGACAGCAAATGACCATATATTTT	CASSWGQQMTIYF
.	.	TRBV5-1	TRBJ1-4	TGCGCCAGCCGTCGGGGGGTCGGAACTAATGAAAAACTGTTTTTT	CASRRGVGTNEKLFF
.	once	TRBV7-2	TRBJ2-1	TGTGCCAGCAGGGCAGGGGGACTCGACATGGGTGAGCAGTTCTTC	CASRAGGLDMGEQFF
TRBD1	.	TRBV7-9	TRBJ2-5	TGTGCCAGCAGCTTAGGGGACAGGGGTTATCAAGAGACCCAGTACTTC	CASSLGDRGYQETQYF
.	.	TRBV19	TRBJ1-4	TGTGCCAGTAGTATCCCGGCGGGCTTTAATAATGAAAAACTGTTTTTT	CASSIPAGFNNEKLFF
TRBD1	.	TRBV6-5	TRBJ2-7	TGTGCCAGCAGATCAAGGGGGACAGGGTTTAACGAGCAGTACTTC	CASRSRGTGFNEQYF
TRBD2	.	TRBV24-1	TRBJ2-3	TGTGCCACCGAGTGGGGTAGCGGGGGAATAGATACGCAGTATTTT	CATEWGSGGIDTQYF
.	.	TRBV4-2	TRBJ2-7	TGTGCCAGCAGCCAAGATTTGGCGGAGAACTACGAGCAGTACTTC	CASSQDLAENYEQYF
.	once	TRBV6-1	TRBJ1-1	TGTGCCAGCAGTGACCGCCGAGGTTGGACTGAAGCTTTCTTT	CASSDRRGWTEAFF
TRBD1	.	TRBV2	TRBJ1-5	TGTGCCAGCAGTGAACTCGACAGGGCAAACAATCAGCCCCAGCATTTT	CASSELDRANNQPQHF
TRBD1	.	TRBV7-9	TRBJ1-1	TGTGCCAGCAGCTTAGCATCGTCGGGACAGGGGGCGCGAGGCACTGAAGCTTTCTTT	CASSLASSGQGARGTEAFF
.	once	TRBV4-1	TRBJ1-1	TGCGCCAGCAGCCAGGGGGGGAGTGAAGCTTTCTTT	CASSQGGSEAFF
TRBD1	.	TRBV28	TRBJ1-1	TGTGCCAGCAGTGTCGACAGGGGAGCGGACACTGAAGCTTTCTTT	CASSVDRGADTEAFF
TRBD1	once	TRBV7-9	TRBJ1-1	TGTGCCAGCAGCCCCGACAGGGTTGCTGAAGCTTTCTTT	CASSPDRVAEAFF
TRBD1	.	TRBV18	TRBJ2-1	TGTGCCAGCTCCCACGGGACAGGGTCCTACAATGAGCAGTTCTTC	CASSHGTGSYNEQFF
.	.	TRBV4-3	TRBJ2-7	TGCGCCAGCAGCCGGGATGAGGGAACCGTCTACGAGCAGTACTTC	CASSRDEGTVYEQYF
.	.	TRBV28	TRBJ2-4	TGTGCCAGCAGCGAAACAGGGATAGGGGCCAAAAACATTCAGTACTTC	CASSETGIGAKNIQYF
TRBD1	.	TRBV9	TRBJ1-2	TGTGCCAGCAGCGTAGCCTGGGACAGGGTGGACTATGGCTACACCTTC	CASSVAWDRVDYGYTF
TRBD1	.	TRBV12-3/TRBV12-4	TRBJ2-5	TGTGCCAGCGGCCCGGACAGGGCCGAGACCCAGTACTTC	CASGPDRAETQYF
.	.	TRBV28	TRBJ1-2	TGTGCCAGCAGTTTTTCCGGGGGGCAGAACGATGGGGACTACACCTTC	CASSFSGGQNDGDYTF
TRBD1	.	TRBV7-6	TRBJ2-2	TGTGCCAGCAGCTTACCCGGACAGGGGAACACCGGGGAGCTGTTTTTT	CASSLPGQGNTGELFF
TRBD2	.	TRBV2	TRBJ2-7	TGTGCCCGTAGACTAGCGGGAGGGCCCGAGCAGTACTTC	CARRLAGGPEQYF
TRBD1	few	TRBV14	TRBJ2-7	TGTGCCAGCAGCCAAACCCCTAGACAGGGCCTCCCTCTTTCCTCCTACGAGCAGTACTTC	CASSQTPRQGLPLSSYEQYF
.	.	TRBV6-2/TRBV6-3	TRBJ2-5	TGTGCCAGCAGCCCCCGGGGATACCAAGAGACCCAGTACTTC	CASSPRGYQETQYF
.	.	TRBV7-2	TRBJ2-7	TGTGCCAGCAGCTTAGCCGCGGGCGTCACCTACGAGCAGTACTTC	CASSLAAGVTYEQYF